The present T cell receptor beta chain was sequenced within a study of blood T cell repertoires in COVID-19. Study in general: Specimens from acute and convalescent COVID-19 originated in the United States, Italy and Spain. Nucleic acid was either cDNA or gDNA, and it came from T cells, B-cell-depleted T cells, or PBMCs.

Using immunoSEQ multiplex PCR, the repertoire was profiled, and TCRdb retains in-frame clones only, with some absent. Among tens of thousands of clones, over 80% were seen once, and the ten largest hold roughly 6.2%. CDR1 and CDR2 (germline): SGHAT, FQNNGV. The CDR3 is 18 residues long. Trimming removed 3 bases from V and 1 base from J, with 21 bases in between. Sequenced input: peripheral blood. The V call is TRBV11-2, the J call TRBJ1-1, with unresolved D. The origin of this receptor is a man in his fifties with active COVID-19. The CDR3 loop is CASSLGPRGNTRNTEAFF. CDR3 sequence (DNA): TGTGCCAGCAGCTTGGGCCCGAGAGGGAATACTCGGAACACTGAAGCTTTCTTT.